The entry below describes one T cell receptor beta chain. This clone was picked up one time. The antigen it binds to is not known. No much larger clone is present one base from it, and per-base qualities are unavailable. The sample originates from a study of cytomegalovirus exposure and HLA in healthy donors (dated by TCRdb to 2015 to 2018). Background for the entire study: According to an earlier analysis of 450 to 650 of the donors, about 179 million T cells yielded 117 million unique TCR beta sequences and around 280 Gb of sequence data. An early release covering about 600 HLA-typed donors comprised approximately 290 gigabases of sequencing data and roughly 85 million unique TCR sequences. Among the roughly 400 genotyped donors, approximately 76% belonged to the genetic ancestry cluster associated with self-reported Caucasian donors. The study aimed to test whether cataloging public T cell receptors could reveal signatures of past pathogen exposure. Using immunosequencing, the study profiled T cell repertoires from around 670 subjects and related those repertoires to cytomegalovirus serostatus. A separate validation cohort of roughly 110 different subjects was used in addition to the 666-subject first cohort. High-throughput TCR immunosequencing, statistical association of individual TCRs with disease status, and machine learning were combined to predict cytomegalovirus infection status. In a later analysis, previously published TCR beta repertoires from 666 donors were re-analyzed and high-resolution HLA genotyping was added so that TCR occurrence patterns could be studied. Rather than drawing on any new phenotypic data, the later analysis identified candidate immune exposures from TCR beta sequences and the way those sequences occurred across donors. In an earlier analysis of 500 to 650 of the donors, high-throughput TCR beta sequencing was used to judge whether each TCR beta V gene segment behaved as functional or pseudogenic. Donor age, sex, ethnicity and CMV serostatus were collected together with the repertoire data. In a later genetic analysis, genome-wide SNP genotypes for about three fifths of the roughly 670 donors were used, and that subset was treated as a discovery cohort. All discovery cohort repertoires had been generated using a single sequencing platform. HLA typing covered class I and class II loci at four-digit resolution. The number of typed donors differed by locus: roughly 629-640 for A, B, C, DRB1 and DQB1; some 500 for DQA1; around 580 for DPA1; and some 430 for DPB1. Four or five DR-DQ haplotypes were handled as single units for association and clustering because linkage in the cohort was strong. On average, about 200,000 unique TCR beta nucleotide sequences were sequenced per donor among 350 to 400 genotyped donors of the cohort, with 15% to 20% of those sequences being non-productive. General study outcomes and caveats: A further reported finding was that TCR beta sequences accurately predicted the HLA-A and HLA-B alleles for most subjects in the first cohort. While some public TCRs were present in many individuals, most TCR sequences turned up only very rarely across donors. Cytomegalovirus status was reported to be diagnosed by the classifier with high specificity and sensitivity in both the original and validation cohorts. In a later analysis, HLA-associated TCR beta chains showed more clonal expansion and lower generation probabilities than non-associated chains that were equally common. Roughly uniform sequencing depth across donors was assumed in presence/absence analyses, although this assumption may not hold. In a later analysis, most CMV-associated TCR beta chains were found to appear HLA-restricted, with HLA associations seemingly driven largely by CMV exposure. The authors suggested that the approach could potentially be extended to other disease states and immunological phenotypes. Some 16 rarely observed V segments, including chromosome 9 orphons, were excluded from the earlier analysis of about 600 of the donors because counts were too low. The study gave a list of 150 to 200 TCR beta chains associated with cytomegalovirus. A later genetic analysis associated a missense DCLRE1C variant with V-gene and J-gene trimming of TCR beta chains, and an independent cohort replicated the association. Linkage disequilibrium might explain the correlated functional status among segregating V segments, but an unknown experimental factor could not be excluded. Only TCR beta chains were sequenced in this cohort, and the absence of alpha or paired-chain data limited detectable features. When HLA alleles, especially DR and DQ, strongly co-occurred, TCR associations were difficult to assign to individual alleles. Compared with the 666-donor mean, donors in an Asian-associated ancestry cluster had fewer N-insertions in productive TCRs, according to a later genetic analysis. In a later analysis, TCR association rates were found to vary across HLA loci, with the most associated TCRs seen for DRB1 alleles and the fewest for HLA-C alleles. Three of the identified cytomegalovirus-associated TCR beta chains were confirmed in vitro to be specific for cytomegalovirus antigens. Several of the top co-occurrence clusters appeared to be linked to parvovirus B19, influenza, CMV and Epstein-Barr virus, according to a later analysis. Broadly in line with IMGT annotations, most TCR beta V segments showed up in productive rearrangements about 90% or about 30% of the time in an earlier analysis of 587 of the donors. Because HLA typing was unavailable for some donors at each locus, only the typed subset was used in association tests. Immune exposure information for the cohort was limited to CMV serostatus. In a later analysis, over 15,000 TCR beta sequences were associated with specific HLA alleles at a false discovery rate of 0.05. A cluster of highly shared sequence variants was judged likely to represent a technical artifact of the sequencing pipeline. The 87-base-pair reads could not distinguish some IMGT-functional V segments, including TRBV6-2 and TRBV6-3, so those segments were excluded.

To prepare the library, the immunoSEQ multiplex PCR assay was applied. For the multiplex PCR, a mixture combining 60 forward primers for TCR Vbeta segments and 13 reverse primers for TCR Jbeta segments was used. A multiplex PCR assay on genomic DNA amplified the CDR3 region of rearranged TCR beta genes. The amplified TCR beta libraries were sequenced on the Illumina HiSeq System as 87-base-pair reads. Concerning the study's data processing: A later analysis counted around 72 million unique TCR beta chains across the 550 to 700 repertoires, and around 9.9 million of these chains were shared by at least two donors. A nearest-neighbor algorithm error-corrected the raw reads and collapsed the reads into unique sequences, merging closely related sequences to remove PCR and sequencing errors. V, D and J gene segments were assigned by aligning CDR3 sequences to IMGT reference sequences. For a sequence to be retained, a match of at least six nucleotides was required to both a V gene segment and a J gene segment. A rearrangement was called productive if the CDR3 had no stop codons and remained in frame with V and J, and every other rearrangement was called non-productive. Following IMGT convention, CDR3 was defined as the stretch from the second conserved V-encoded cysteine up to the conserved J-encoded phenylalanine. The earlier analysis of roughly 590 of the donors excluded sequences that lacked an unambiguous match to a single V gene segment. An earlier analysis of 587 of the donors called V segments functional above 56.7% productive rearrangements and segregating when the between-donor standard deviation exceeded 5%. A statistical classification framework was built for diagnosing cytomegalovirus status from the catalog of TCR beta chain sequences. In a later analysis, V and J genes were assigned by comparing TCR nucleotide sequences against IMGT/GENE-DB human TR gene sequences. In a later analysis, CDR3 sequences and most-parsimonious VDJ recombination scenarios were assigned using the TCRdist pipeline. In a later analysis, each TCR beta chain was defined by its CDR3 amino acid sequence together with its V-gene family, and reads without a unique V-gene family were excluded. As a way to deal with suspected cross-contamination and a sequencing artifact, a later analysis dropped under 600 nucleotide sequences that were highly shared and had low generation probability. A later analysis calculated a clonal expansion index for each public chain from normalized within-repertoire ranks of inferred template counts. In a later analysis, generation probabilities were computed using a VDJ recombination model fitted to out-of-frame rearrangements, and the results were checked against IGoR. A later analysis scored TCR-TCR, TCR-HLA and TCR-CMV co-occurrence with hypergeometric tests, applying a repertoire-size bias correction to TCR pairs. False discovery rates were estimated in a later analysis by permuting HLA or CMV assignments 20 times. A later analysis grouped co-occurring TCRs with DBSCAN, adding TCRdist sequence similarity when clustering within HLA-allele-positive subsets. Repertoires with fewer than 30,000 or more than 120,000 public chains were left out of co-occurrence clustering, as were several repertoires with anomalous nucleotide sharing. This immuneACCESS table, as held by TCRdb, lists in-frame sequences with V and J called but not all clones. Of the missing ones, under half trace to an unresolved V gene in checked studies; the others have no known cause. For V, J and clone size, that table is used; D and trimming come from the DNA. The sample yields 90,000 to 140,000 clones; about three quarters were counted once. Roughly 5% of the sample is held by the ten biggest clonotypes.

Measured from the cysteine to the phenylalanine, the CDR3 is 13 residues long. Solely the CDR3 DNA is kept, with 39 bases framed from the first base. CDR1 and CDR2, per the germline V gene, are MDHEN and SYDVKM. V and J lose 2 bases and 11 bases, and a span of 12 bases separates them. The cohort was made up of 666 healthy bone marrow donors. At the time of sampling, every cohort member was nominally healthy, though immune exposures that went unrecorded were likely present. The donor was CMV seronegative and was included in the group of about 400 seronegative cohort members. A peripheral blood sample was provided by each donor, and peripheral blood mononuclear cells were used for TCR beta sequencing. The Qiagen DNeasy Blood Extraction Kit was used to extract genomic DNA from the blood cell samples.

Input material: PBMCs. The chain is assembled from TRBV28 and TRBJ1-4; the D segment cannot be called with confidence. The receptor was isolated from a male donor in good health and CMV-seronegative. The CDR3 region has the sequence CASSLQAGEKLFF. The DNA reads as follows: TGTGCCAGCAGTTTACAGGCGGGAGAGAAACTGTTTTTT.